The clone carrying this T cell receptor beta chain is labeled medium-sized (0.01 to 0.1%). Antigen: not known. The data originate from a study of cytomegalovirus exposure and HLA in healthy donors. Study-wide findings and caveats: A few chains linked to CMV were shown in vitro to be specific for CMV antigens. Diagnosis of cytomegalovirus status made by the classifier reportedly showed high specificity and sensitivity.

Here immunoSEQ multiplex PCR was the method, and the copy in TCRdb shows in-frame clones only, minus some. The sample lists nearly 110,000 clones; roughly 90% were seen once. The CDR3 runs 15 residues. Germline CDR1 reads MDHEN; CDR2 reads SYDVKM. The ends were cut back, 6 bases at V and 3 bases at J, with 18 bases in the middle. The receptor was derived from a woman in her late teens or twenties in good health and CMV-seropositive. The chain links TRBV28 to TRBJ2-7; D may be TRBD2 (6 bases). Sequenced material: PBMCs. CDR3: CASSPPGDGFYEQYF. As DNA, the CDR3 is TGTGCCAGCAGCCCCCCGGGGGATGGCTTCTACGAGCAGTACTTC. Full variable domain (rest looked up from reference TRBV28 and TRBJ2-7): DVKVTQSSRYLVKRTGEKVFLECVQDMDHENMFWYRQDPGLGLRLIYFSYDVKMKEKGDIPEGYSVSREKKERFSLILESASTNQTSMYLCASSPPGDGFYEQYFGPGTRLTVT.